The clone carrying this TCR beta chain was counted only a few times. Its antigen is not identified. The sample comes from a study of shared clonotypes between healthy human individuals. The study, taken as a whole, reports: Non-shared clonotypes were found to have lower generation probabilities than the clonotypes that were shared by all four of the sorted-subset donors. Measured sharing among donors was expected to vary with sequencing depth.

Using immunoSEQ multiplex PCR, the repertoire was profiled, and TCRdb retains in-frame clones only, with some absent. The table includes just over 2,000,000 clones, 95% detected once. Germline values: CDR1 LNHDA, CDR2 SQIVND (reference sequence). The CDR3 sequence is 13 residues long. Trimming pared 8 bases from V and 1 base from J, leaving 11 bases between. This clonotype was obtained from a man aged 18 to 35 in good health. The gene calls are TRBV19 and TRBJ1-1; tentatively, D is TRBD1 (5 bases). Sequencing was carried out using naive CD4+ T cells sorted from blood. The subset denotes: CD45RA+ positively selected. CDR3 sequence: CASRDQGNTEAFF. CDR3 in DNA: TGTGCCAGTCGTGATCAGGGGAACACTGAAGCTTTCTTT.